This TCR beta chain was sequenced in a study of neurological immune-mediated disorders (dated by TCRdb to about 2019). Looking at the study overall: Of the roughly 35 multiple sclerosis patients, about 31 had relapsing-remitting MS and 3 had secondary progressive MS. The study compared peripheral blood TCR-beta repertoires of HTLV-I-associated myelopathy (HAM/TSP) patients, multiple sclerosis patients and healthy controls using UMI-based sequencing. The approximately 110 TCR-beta libraries included longitudinal samples, technical triplicates and paired sorted CD4+ and CD8+ T-cell subsets alongside PBMC samples. Of the roughly 68 subjects in the cohort, some 15 were HAM/TSP patients, about 34 were multiple sclerosis patients, and 20 were healthy controls. Here is what the overall study found, with its caveats: No identical CDR3 amino acid sequences were found to be shared among expanded clones across subjects, suggesting that TCR-beta repertoires were private in all groups. The highest TCR clonal expansion was observed in HAM/TSP patients, whereas the lowest was observed in MS patients, even when compared with healthy controls. In a phylogenetic analysis, the repertoires of 18 out of 34 MS patients fell into a single cluster of related CDR3 sequences, pointing to a possible signature at the repertoire level. The MS cluster was not associated with any clinical or MRI features, and the authors stated that larger cohorts are needed.

Unsorted PBMC libraries were generated from 2 million PBMCs stored in RNAlater at -80 °C until RNA extraction. Multiple sclerosis patients were enrolled in a US clinical protocol under which disease progression was evaluated by magnetic resonance imaging. PBMCs were separated from peripheral blood using Ficoll-Hypaque density gradient centrifugation and then cryopreserved in liquid nitrogen. This clonotype came up many times. It lacks a known antigen. Qualities for individual bases were not recorded, and no much larger clone is one base off. cDNA was synthesized by template-switch 5'RACE using a primer with a 10-nucleotide random unique molecular identifier that tagged each TCR transcript. Each sequencing run produced over 160 million TCR-beta sequences covering 15-18 subjects. The RNeasy kit was used to extract total RNA. TCR-beta VDJ regions were amplified with primers for the TCR constant region and the 5'RACE anchor, using the KAPA Real-time Library Amplification kit. A first PCR added sample indexes and Illumina adaptors, and a second PCR then raised library yield. The roughly 650 bp TCR product was size-selected on a 2% E-gel SizeSelection system after Ampure bead purification. Library quality was checked on a Bioanalyzer, concentration was measured with Qubit, and libraries were quantified with the Kapa Library Quantification kit before pooling. Paired-end 2 x 150 bp sequencing of the libraries was performed on an Illumina HiSeq 2500. To increase sequence diversity, about 25-31% phiX was spiked into each library pool. Per the original workflow: Quality-filtered reads were processed with the UMI-based MiGEC pipeline, and over 80% of raw TCR sequences were removed by the MiGEC pipeline during error correction. IMGT germline references were used for aligning VDJ genes, and each clonotype was defined as a unique CDR3 amino acid sequence together with its V-J genes. Clonal expansion, Shannon diversity and CDR3 relatedness were evaluated with VDJtools (CalcPairwiseDistances, ClusterSamples), while phylogenetic trees were built in CLCbio workbench. Using coefficient-of-variation modelling across technical triplicates, the study counted a clone as expanded if it had at least 8 unique UMIs. TCRdb redid the processing of the public reads, applying fastp at Q25 and MiXCR, and retained in-frame beta chains. Rows with a matching CDR3 protein are joined into one entry that keeps the most common DNA and genes. In this record, the V and J calls reflect TCRdb's handling and not the investigators' own analysis. The sample profile shows about 33,000 distinct CDR3 sequences; over 1.2% of them were found once. Around 9.2% of the sample is taken by the ten largest.

The receptor comes from a woman younger than 45 with multiple sclerosis. Material for sequencing was PBMCs.

The sequenced DNA is TGTGCCAGCCTCAGGGCGGGTACTGAAGCTTTCTTT. Its protein product is CASLRAGTEAFF. The V and J genes are TRBV6-2 or TRBV6-3 and TRBJ1-1; TRBD1 is possibly the D segment (5 matching bases). Including cysteine and phenylalanine, the CDR3 has 12 amino acids. Just the 36-base CDR3 DNA is kept, in frame starting at base 1. CDR1 MNHEY and CDR2 SVGEGT were looked up in the germline V gene. The V and J ends are trimmed by 8 bases and 5 bases, leaving 12 bases between them.